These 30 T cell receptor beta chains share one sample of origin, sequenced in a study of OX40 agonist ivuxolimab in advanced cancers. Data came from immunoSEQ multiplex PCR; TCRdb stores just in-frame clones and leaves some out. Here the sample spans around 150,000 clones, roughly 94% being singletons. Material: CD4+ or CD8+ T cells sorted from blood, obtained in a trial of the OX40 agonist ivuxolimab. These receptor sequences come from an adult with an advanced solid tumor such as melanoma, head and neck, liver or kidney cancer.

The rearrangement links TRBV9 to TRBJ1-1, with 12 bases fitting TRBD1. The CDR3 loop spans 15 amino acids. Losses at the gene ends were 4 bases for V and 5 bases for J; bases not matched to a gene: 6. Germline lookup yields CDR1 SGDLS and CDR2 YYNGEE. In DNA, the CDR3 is TGTGCCAGCAGCACTGGGACAGGGGGCATTACTGAAGCTTTCTTT. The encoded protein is CASSTGTGGITEAFF.

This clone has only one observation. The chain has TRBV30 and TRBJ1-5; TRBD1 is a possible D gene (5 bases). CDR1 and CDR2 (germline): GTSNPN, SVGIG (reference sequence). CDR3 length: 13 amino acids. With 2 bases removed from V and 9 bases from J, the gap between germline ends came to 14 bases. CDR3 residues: CAWSPVGLGPQHF. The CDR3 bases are TGTGCCTGGAGTCCGGTGGGACTAGGGCCCCAGCATTTT.

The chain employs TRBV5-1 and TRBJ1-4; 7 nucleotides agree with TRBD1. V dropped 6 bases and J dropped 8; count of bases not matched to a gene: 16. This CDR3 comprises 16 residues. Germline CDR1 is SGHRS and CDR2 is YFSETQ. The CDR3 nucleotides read TGCGCCAGCACCTACCGACAACAGGGGCGAGGGGAAAAACTGTTTTTT. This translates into CASTYRQQGRGEKLFF.

The CDR3 DNA follows: TGCGCCAGCGGAAGACAGGGTCAGTACGAGCAGTACTTC. Residues: CASGRQGQYEQYF. The chain recombines TRBV5-1 with TRBJ2-7; 7 bases line up with TRBD1. Trimming cost V 7 bases and J 4 bases; bases outside gene matches: 8. This CDR3 has 13 amino acids. Germline CDR1 SGHRS, CDR2 YFSETQ.

CDR3 amino acids: CASSEVNRGGGEQYF. The DNA of the CDR3 is TGTGCCAGCTCGGAGGTAAACAGGGGCGGTGGCGAGCAGTACTTC. This chain links TRBV18 with TRBJ2-7; 7 nucleotides agree with TRBD1. Trimming cost V 6 bases and J 6 bases; bases outside gene matches: 14. The CDR3 contains 15 residues. The germline gives CDR1 KGHSH, CDR2 LQKENI. The variable domain in full, completed from reference TRBV18 and TRBJ2-7, reads NAGVMQNPRHLVRRRGQEARLRCSPMKGHSHVYWYRQLPEEGLKFMVYLQKENIIDESGMPKERFSAEFPKEGPSILRIQQVVRGDSAAYFCASSEVNRGGGEQYFGPGTRLTVT.

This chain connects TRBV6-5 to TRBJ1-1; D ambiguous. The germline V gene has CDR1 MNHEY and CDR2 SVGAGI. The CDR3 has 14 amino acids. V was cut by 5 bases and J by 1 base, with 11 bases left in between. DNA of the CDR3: TGTGCCAGCAGTACACGGACGGAGAACACTGAAGCTTTCTTT. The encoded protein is CASSTRTENTEAFF.

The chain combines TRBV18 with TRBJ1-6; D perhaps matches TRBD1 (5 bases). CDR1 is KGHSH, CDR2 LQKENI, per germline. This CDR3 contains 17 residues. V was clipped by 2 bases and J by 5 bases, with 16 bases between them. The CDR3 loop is CASSPAYRTRNNSPLHF. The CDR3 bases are TGTGCCAGCTCACCAGCTTACAGGACGAGGAATAATTCACCCCTCCACTTT.

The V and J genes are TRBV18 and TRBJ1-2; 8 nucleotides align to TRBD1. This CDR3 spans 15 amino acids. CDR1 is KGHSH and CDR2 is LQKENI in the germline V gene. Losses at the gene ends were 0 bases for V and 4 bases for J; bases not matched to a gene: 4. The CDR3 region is CASSPPGQDPYGYTF. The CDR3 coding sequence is TGTGCCAGCTCACCACCGGGACAGGACCCCTATGGCTACACCTTC.

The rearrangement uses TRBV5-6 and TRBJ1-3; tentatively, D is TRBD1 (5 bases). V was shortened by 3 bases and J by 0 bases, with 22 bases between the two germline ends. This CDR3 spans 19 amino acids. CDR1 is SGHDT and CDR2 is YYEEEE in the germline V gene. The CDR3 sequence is CASSSGRDSWPFSGNTIYF. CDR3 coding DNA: TGTGCCAGCAGCTCGGGACGGGACTCTTGGCCCTTCTCTGGAAACACCATATATTTT.

CDR3 nucleotides: TGTGCCAGCACCCTGACAGGGCGGTCCTACGAGCAGTACTTC. Translation: CASTLTGRSYEQYF. The chain links TRBV6-5 to TRBJ2-7, with 7 nucleotides matching TRBD1. This CDR3 comprises 14 residues. Trimming at V came to 7 bases and at J to 1 base, leaving 7 bases not matched to a gene. Germline CDR1 is MNHEY and CDR2 is SVGAGI.

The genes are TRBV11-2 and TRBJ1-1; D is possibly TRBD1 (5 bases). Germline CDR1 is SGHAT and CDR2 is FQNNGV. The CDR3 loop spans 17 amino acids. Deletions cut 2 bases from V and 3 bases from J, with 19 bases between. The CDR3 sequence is CASSLRPAGGPYTEAFF. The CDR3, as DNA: TGTGCCAGCAGCTTAAGACCCGCCGGGGGACCCTACACTGAAGCTTTCTTT.

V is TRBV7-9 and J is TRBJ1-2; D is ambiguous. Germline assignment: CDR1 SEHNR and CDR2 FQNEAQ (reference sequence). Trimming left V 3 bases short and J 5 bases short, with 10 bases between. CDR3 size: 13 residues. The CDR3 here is CASSFGRTYGYTF. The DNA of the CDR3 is TGTGCCAGCAGCTTCGGCCGGACGTATGGCTACACCTTC.

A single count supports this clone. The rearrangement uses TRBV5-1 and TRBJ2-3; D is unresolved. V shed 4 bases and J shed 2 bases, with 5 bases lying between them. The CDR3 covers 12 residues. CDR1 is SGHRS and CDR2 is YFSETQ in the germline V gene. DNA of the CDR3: TGCGCCAGCAGCCCGGACACAGATACGCAGTATTTT. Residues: CASSPDTDTQYF.

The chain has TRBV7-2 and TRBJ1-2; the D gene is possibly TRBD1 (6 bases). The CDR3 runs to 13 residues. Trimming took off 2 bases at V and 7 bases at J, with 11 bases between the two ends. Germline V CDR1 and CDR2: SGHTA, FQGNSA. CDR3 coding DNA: TGTGCCAGCAGCTTAAACCCAGGGGTTGGCTACACCTTC. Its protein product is CASSLNPGVGYTF.

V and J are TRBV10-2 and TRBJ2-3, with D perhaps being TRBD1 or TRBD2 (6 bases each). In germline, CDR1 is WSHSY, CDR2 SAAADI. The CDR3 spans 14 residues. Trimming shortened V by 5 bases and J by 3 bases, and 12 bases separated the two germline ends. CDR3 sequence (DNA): TGCGCCAGCAGTAAGCCGGGGGCGACAGATACGCAGTATTTT. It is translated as CASSKPGATDTQYF.

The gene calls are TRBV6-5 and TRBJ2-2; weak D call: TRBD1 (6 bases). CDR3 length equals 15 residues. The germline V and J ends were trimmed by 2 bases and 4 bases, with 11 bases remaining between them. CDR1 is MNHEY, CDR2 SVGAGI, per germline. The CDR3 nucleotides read TGTGCCAGCAGTTACCAGGGGCGGGTCACCGGGGAGCTGTTTTTT. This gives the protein CASSYQGRVTGELFF.

The CDR3 loop is CASSSPRGSNSPLHF. DNA of the CDR3: TGTGCCAGCAGCTCCCCGAGGGGGTCTAATTCACCCCTCCACTTT. The chain couples TRBV11-2 to TRBJ1-6; D is perhaps TRBD1 (6 bases). Trimming took 4 bases from V and 6 from J, leaving 13 bases between them. The CDR3 covers 15 residues. Germline V CDR1 and CDR2: SGHAT, FQNNGV.

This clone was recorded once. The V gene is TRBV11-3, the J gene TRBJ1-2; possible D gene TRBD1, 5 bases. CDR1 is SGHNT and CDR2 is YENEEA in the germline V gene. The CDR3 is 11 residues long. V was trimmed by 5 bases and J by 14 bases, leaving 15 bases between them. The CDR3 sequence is CASSIDRKVTF. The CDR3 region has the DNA TGTGCCAGCAGCATCGACAGAAAGGTAACCTTC.

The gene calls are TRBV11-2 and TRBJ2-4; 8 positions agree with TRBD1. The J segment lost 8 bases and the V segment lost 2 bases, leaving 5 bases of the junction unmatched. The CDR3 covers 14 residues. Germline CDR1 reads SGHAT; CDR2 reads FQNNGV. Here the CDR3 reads CASSLTWGQDIQYF. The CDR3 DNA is TGTGCCAGCAGCTTAACTTGGGGACAGGACATTCAGTACTTC.

CDR3 sequence: CAISPVGVDQPQHF. The CDR3 coding sequence is TGTGCCATCAGCCCGGTGGGGGTTGATCAGCCCCAGCATTTT. The chain is built from TRBV10-3 and TRBJ1-5, with D possibly being TRBD1 (5 bases). Germline V gene lookup returns CDR1 ENHRY and CDR2 SYGVKD. The CDR3 spans 14 residues. Trimming took off 6 bases at V and 5 bases at J, with 14 bases between the two ends.

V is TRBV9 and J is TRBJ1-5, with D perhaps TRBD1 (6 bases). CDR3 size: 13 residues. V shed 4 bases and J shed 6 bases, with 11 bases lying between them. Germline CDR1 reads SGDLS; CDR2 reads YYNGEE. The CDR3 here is CASSTQGSQPQHF. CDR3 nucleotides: TGTGCCAGCAGCACACAGGGTAGTCAGCCCCAGCATTTT.

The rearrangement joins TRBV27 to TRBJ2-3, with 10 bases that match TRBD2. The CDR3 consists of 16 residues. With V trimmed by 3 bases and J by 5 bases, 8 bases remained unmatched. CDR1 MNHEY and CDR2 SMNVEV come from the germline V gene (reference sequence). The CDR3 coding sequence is TGTGCCAGCAGTTTGGCGGCTAGCGGGAGTATAGATACGCAGTATTTT. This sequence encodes CASSLAASGSIDTQYF.

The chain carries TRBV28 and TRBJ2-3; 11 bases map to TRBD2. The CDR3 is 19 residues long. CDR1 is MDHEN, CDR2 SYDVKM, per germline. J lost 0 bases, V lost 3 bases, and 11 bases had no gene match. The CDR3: CASSFSAGTSGQSTDTQYF. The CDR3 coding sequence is TGTGCCAGCAGTTTCTCGGCCGGGACTAGCGGCCAGAGCACAGATACGCAGTATTTT.

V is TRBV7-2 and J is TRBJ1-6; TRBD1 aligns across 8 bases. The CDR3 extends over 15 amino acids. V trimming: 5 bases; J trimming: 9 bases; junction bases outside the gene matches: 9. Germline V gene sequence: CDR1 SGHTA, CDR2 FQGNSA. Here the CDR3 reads CASSLAGQGISPLHF. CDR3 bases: TGTGCCAGCAGCCTGGCAGGACAGGGCATTTCACCCCTCCACTTT.

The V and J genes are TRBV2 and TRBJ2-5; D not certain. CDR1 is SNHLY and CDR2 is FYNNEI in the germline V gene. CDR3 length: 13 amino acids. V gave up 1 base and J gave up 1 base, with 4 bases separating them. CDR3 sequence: CASSEVPQETQYF. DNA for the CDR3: TGTGCCAGCAGTGAAGTCCCCCAAGAGACCCAGTACTTC.

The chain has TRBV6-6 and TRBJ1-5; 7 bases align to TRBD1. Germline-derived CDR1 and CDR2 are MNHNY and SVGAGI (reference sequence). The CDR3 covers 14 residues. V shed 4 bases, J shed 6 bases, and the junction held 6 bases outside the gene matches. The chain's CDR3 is CASSSTGAGQPQHF. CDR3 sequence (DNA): TGTGCCAGCAGTTCAACAGGGGCCGGTCAGCCCCAGCATTTT.

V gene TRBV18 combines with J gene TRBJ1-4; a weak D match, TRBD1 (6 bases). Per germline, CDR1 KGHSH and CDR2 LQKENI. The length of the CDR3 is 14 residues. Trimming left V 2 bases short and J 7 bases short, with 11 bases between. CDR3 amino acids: CASSPTGLGEKLFF. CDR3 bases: TGTGCCAGCTCACCAACAGGGTTAGGTGAAAAACTGTTTTTT.

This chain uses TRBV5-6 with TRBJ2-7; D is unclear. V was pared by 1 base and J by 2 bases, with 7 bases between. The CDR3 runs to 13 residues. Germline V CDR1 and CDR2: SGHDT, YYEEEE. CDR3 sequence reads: CASSLKTAYEQYF. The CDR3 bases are TGTGCCAGCAGCTTGAAGACTGCCTACGAGCAGTACTTC.

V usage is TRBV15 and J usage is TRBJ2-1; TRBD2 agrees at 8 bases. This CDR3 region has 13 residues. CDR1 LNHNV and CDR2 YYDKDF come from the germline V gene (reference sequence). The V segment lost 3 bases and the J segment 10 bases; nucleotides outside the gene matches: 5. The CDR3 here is CATSRALAGEQFF. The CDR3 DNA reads TGTGCCACCAGCAGGGCGTTAGCGGGGGAGCAGTTCTTC.

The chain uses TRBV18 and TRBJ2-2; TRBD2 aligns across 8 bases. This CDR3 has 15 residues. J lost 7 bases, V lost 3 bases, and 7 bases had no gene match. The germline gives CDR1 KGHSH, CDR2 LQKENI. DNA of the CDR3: TGTGCCAGCTCACCTTGGACTAGCTCCGTCGGGGAGCTGTTTTTT. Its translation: CASSPWTSSVGELFF.